Below are 32 T cell receptor beta chains sequenced from a single sample in a study of T-cell memory formation after mild COVID-19. TCRdb recomputed calls from the 5' RACE reads with MiXCR, one row per CDR3 protein. This table holds approximately 40,000 distinct CDR3 sequences, roughly an eighth found once. The specimen sequenced was PBMCs or a T cell subset sorted from them (not recorded which). The receptors shown here come from a man aged 18 to 29 who had mild COVID-19 (a few samples of this study predate the infection). Cell type and time point are not known.

This clonotype was seen ten or more times. The CDR3 loop reads CASSPSTLAGGAEQFF. Written as DNA, the CDR3 is TGTGCCAGCAGCCCTTCCACGCTAGCGGGGGGGGCTGAGCAGTTCTTC. V usage is TRBV5-4 and J usage is TRBJ2-1; 12 bases match TRBD2. Germline CDR1 SGHNT, CDR2 YYREEE (reference sequence). Trimming removed 4 bases from V and 9 bases from J; junction bases left unmatched: 11. This CDR3 spans 16 amino acids. Supplemented by reference TRBV5-4 and TRBJ2-1, the full variable domain reads ETGVTQSPTHLIKTRGQQVTLRCSSQSGHNTVSWYQQALGQGPQFIFQYYREEENGRGNFPPRFSGLQFPNYSSELNVNALELDDSALYLCASSPSTLAGGAEQFFGPGTRLTVL.

CDR3 sequence: CASRAWTGGSETQYF. The CDR3 DNA reads as TGTGCCAGCAGAGCCTGGACAGGGGGCAGCGAGACCCAGTACTTC. The chain is built from TRBV7-6 and TRBJ2-5; 11 bases line up with TRBD1. V lost 6 bases and J lost 5; bases outside the gene matches: 8. This CDR3 spans 15 amino acids. Germline CDR1 and CDR2: SGHVS and FNYEAQ.

This clonotype was detected many times. The chain carries TRBV20-1 and TRBJ2-1; D may be TRBD1 or TRBD2 (5 bases each). V lost 3 bases to trimming and J lost 2 bases, with 11 bases between them. The germline V gene has CDR1 DFQATT and CDR2 SNEGSKA (reference sequence). The CDR3 is 14 amino acids. CDR3 DNA sequence: TGCAGTGCTAGGCCTGGGGACCCCTACAATGAGCAGTTCTTC. Encoded protein: CSARPGDPYNEQFF.

This clonotype was recorded many times. CDR3 region: CASSVMGTATEAFF. The CDR3 region has the DNA TGCGCCAGCAGCGTAATGGGGACGGCAACTGAAGCTTTCTTT. The rearrangement links TRBV5-1 to TRBJ1-1; a weak D match, TRBD1 (5 bases). Trimming removed 4 bases from V and 5 bases from J, with 15 bases in between. Germline CDR1 and CDR2: SGHRS and YFSETQ. The CDR3 runs to 14 residues.

At least ten counts were recorded for this clonotype. The chain employs TRBV7-6 and TRBJ1-1, with unresolved D. CDR3 length: 13 amino acids. Trimming shortened V by 4 bases and J by 1 base, and 7 bases separated the two germline ends. The V gene's germline CDR1 is SGHVS and CDR2 FNYEAQ. The CDR3 nucleotides are TGTGCCAGCAGCTCCCAGGAGAACACTGAAGCTTTCTTT. Translation: CASSSQENTEAFF.

This clonotype appeared a few times. The chain recombines TRBV12-3 or TRBV12-4 with TRBJ2-7; D call uncertain. V shed 3 bases and J shed 6 bases, with 12 bases lying between them. The CDR3 is 13 residues long. CDR3 region: CASSFVGSGEQYF. In nucleotides, the CDR3 is TGTGCCAGCAGTTTTGTGGGCTCCGGCGAGCAGTACTTC.

This clonotype was counted between two and nine times. This chain connects TRBV6-5 to TRBJ2-6; TRBD2 matches at 13 bases. The CDR3 loop spans 20 amino acids. Germline loops: CDR1 MNHEY, CDR2 SVGAGI. With 5 bases clipped from V and 0 bases from J, the junction kept 10 bases outside the gene matches. CDR3 sequence: CASSLRTSGGPFSGANVLTF. DNA for the CDR3: TGTGCCAGCAGTCTGAGGACTAGCGGGGGCCCGTTCTCTGGGGCCAACGTCCTGACTTTC.

This clonotype showed up many times. The chain links TRBV7-2 to TRBJ1-1, with D perhaps matching TRBD1 (6 bases). Trimming took 9 bases from V and 10 from J, leaving 27 bases between them. This CDR3 contains 15 residues. From germline, CDR1 is SGHTA and CDR2 FQGNSA. CDR3 loop: CASTFEGGGHRAAFF. The CDR3 DNA reads as TGTGCCAGTACGTTCGAGGGAGGGGGACATAGGGCAGCTTTCTTT.

The chain employs TRBV20-1 and TRBJ2-7; 10 nucleotides line up with TRBD1. CDR1 is DFQATT and CDR2 is SNEGSKA in the germline V gene (reference sequence). The CDR3 is 13 amino acids. J gave up 5 bases and V 2 bases, and 3 bases lay outside the gene matches. For the CDR3, the DNA is TGCAGTGCTAGAACGGGACAGGGGAACGAGCAGTACTTC. Amino acid sequence: CSARTGQGNEQYF.

Ten or more counts support this clonotype. CDR3 amino acids: CASTLDRTGVDEQFF. CDR3 sequence (DNA): TGTGCCAGCACCCTGGACCGGACAGGGGTAGATGAGCAGTTCTTC. This chain uses TRBV27 with TRBJ2-1; 9 bases are shared with TRBD1. CDR3 length: 15 amino acids. Trimming took 7 bases from V and 8 from J; bases not matched to a gene: 12. Germline lookup yields CDR1 MNHEY and CDR2 SMNVEV (reference sequence).

This clonotype was detected many times. The chain combines TRBV18 with TRBJ1-1; TRBD1 is a possible D gene (5 bases). Trimming removed 4 bases from V and 1 base from J, with 13 bases in between. The CDR3 extends over 15 amino acids. Germline loops: CDR1 KGHSH, CDR2 LQKENI. CDR3 sequence (DNA): TGTGCCAGCTCACGCATACAGGATGAGAACACTGAAGCTTTCTTT. The encoded protein is CASSRIQDENTEAFF. The full variable domain, completed using reference TRBV18 and TRBJ1-1, is NAGVMQNPRHLVRRRGQEARLRCSPMKGHSHVYWYRQLPEEGLKFMVYLQKENIIDESGMPKERFSAEFPKEGPSILRIQQVVRGDSAAYFCASSRIQDENTEAFFGQGTRLTVV.

This clonotype has at least ten counts. The J gene is TRBJ1-6, the V gene TRBV3-1; unclear D gene. CDR3 length: 14 residues. V lost 2 bases, J lost 6 bases, and 8 bases lay in between. The germline V gene encodes CDR1 LGHDT and CDR2 YNNKEL (reference sequence). CDR3 sequence reads: CASSQMTGNSPLHF. DNA of the CDR3: TGTGCCAGCAGCCAAATGACGGGTAATTCACCCCTCCACTTT.

This clonotype was found many times. This chain joins TRBV7-9 and TRBJ1-1; 7 bases fit TRBD1. The CDR3 contains 13 residues. The junction had 6 bases not matched to a gene; V was cut back by 11 bases and J by 0 bases. Germline values: CDR1 SEHNR, CDR2 FQNEAQ (reference sequence). This CDR3 reads CAGSGQLNTEAFF. CDR3 sequence (DNA): TGTGCCGGATCGGGACAGTTGAACACTGAAGCTTTCTTT.

This clonotype was detected many times. The V gene is TRBV7-9, the J gene TRBJ2-7, with a possible D match to TRBD1 (5 bases). The CDR3 loop spans 11 amino acids. V lost 8 bases, J lost 4 bases, and 9 bases lay in between. Germline CDR1 SEHNR, CDR2 FQNEAQ (reference sequence). CDR3 amino acids: CASSREYEQYF. The DNA of the CDR3 is TGTGCCAGCTCCAGGGAATACGAGCAGTACTTC. Based on the CDR3 plus reference TRBV7-9 and TRBJ2-7, the full variable domain is DTGVSQNPRHKITKRGQNVTFRCDPISEHNRLYWYRQTLGQGPEFLTYFQNEAQLEKSRLLSDRFSAERPKGSFSTLEIQRTEQGDSAMYLCASSREYEQYFGPGTRLTVT.

This clonotype occurred many times. This chain connects TRBV4-2 to TRBJ2-3, with 8 bases aligning to TRBD2. The trim removed 0 bases at V and 4 bases at J, leaving 6 bases unmatched. Germline V gene data show CDR1 as LGHNA and CDR2 as YNFKEQ. This CDR3 comprises 16 residues. CDR3 in amino acids: CASSQDIGGASDTQYF. In DNA, the CDR3 is TGTGCCAGCAGCCAAGATATCGGGGGGGCTTCAGATACGCAGTATTTT.

This clonotype has at least ten counts. This chain connects TRBV5-1 to TRBJ1-2; TRBD1 matches 10 bases. The CDR3 has 15 amino acids. V lost 2 bases, J lost 6 bases, and 7 bases stayed unmatched. Looked up from germline, CDR1 is SGHRS and CDR2 is YFSETQ. DNA for the CDR3: TGCGCCAGCAGCTTTATGGACAGGGGGGAGGATGGCTACACCTTC. This encodes CASSFMDRGEDGYTF.

Only a few counts were recorded for this clonotype. The chain uses TRBV12-3 or TRBV12-4 and TRBJ1-6; maybe TRBD1 (6 bases). V lost 6 bases and J 9 bases, leaving 12 bases between the germline ends. This CDR3 spans 13 amino acids. In DNA, the CDR3 is TGTGCCAGCAGAAACACAGGGTTTTCACCCCTCCACTTT. It translates to CASRNTGFSPLHF.

A few counts support this clonotype. The chain uses TRBV29-1 and TRBJ2-1; perhaps TRBD2 as D (6 bases). Germline assignment: CDR1 SQVTM and CDR2 ANQGSEA. This CDR3 region has 12 residues. CDR3 amino acids: CRGGESYNEQFF. CDR3 bases: TGCAGGGGGGGAGAGAGCTACAATGAGCAGTTCTTC.

Sample share makes this clonotype medium-sized. This chain uses TRBV5-1 with TRBJ2-1, with 8 bases identical to TRBD2. The J segment lost 7 bases and the V segment lost 1 base, leaving 10 bases of the junction unmatched. CDR3 length equals 16 residues. CDR1 is SGHRS, CDR2 YFSETQ, per germline. The CDR3 nucleotides are TGCGCCAGCAGCTTGTATAGCGGGGAAGGGGGAAATGAGCAGTTCTTC. It specifies CASSLYSGEGGNEQFF.

This clonotype appeared many times. The V and J genes are TRBV18 and TRBJ1-3; D not certain. With 5 bases removed from V and 0 bases from J, the gap between germline ends came to 8 bases. The CDR3 sequence is 14 residues long. In germline, CDR1 is KGHSH, CDR2 LQKENI. For the CDR3, the DNA is TGTGCCAGCTCAACGGGGAACTCTGGAAACACCATATATTTT. Its protein is CASSTGNSGNTIYF.

This clonotype showed up many times. The chain employs TRBV12-3 or TRBV12-4 and TRBJ1-2; no firm D call. The CDR3 is 13 amino acids. The germline V and J ends were trimmed by 2 bases and 6 bases, with 10 bases remaining between them. The CDR3 DNA reads TGTGCCAGCAGTTTAAGGCTGTGGAATGGCTACACCTTC. It yields the protein CASSLRLWNGYTF.

Ten or more counts support this clonotype. Here the CDR3 DNA reads TGTGCCAGCTCACCAGAAGAGACCCAGTACTTC. It translates to CASSPEETQYF. The chain is built from TRBV18 and TRBJ2-5; D remains unclear. CDR3 size: 11 residues. V lost 2 bases to trimming and J lost 3 bases, with 1 base between them. From germline, CDR1 is KGHSH and CDR2 LQKENI.

This clonotype has ten or more counts. The genes are TRBV4-1 and TRBJ2-3, with 8 bases that match TRBD1. The trim removed 1 base at V and 3 bases at J, leaving 6 bases unmatched. Germline CDR1 reads MGHRA; CDR2 reads YSYEKL. The CDR3 is 16 residues long. The CDR3 bases are TGCGCCAGCAGCCAAGGGAACAACAGGGGGACAGATACGCAGTATTTT. It yields the protein CASSQGNNRGTDTQYF.

This clonotype was detected many times. V is TRBV11-2 and J is TRBJ2-4; TRBD1 matches 7 bases. The CDR3 spans 15 residues. Germline V gene lookup returns CDR1 SGHAT and CDR2 FQNNGV. After removal of 5 bases from V and 6 bases from J, the junction contained 10 bases not matched to a gene. CDR3 in amino acids: CASSPSTGQGNIQYF. CDR3 DNA sequence: TGTGCCAGCAGCCCCTCGACAGGGCAAGGAAACATTCAGTACTTC.

In its sample, this clonotype was seen many times. This chain uses TRBV20-1 with TRBJ1-2, with D perhaps TRBD1 (6 bases). There are 14 residues in the CDR3. V lost 0 bases and J lost 8, with 16 bases in between. Germline assignment: CDR1 DFQATT and CDR2 SNEGSKA (reference sequence). CDR3 loop: CSARDLGASSGYTF. CDR3 sequence (DNA): TGCAGTGCTAGAGATCTGGGGGCGTCTTCCGGCTACACCTTC.

This clonotype has a count of ten or more. The rearrangement links TRBV6-5 to TRBJ2-1, with 12 bases matching TRBD2. V lost 2 bases to trimming and J lost 8 bases; unmatched junction nucleotides: 4. The CDR3 is 15 amino acids. Per the germline V gene, CDR1 is MNHEY and CDR2 is SVGAGI. CDR3 bases: TGTGCCAGCAGTTACGCTAGCGGGGGGGCACATGAGCAGTTCTTC. Translation gives CASSYASGGAHEQFF.

In this sample, this clonotype turned up a few times. The V call is TRBV6-2 or TRBV6-3, the J call TRBJ1-2; D is possibly TRBD1 (6 bases). The CDR3 loop spans 15 amino acids. Germline V gene data show CDR1 as MNHEY and CDR2 as SVGEGT. The germline V and J ends were trimmed by 7 bases and 4 bases, with 19 bases remaining between them. The DNA for the CDR3 is TGTGCCAGCAATGACCCAGGGGACTCTTTCTATGGCTACACCTTC. Its protein product is CASNDPGDSFYGYTF.

As concerns this clonotype: This may come from a read error, since a much larger clone is one base off. The chain has TRBV6-5 and TRBJ2-7, with unresolved D. V gave up 6 bases and J gave up 7 bases, with 16 bases separating them. The CDR3 is 13 residues long. Germline CDR1 is MNHEY and CDR2 is SVGAGI. The CDR3 DNA reads TGTGCCAGCAGCCCCAGTTATTCCTTGGAGCAGTACTTC. Its translation: CASSPSYSLEQYF.

This clonotype occurred many times. J is TRBJ2-3 and V is TRBV15, with 12 bases matching TRBD2. Looked up from germline, CDR1 is LNHNV and CDR2 is YYDKDF (reference sequence). V was clipped by 0 bases and J by 6 bases; unmatched bases: 7. This CDR3 is 17 amino acids long. CDR3 amino acids: CATSRETSGGPGDTQYF. The CDR3, as DNA: TGTGCCACCAGCAGAGAGACTAGCGGGGGCCCGGGGGATACGCAGTATTTT.

CDR3 sequence: CSARATASYEQYF. For the CDR3, the DNA is TGCAGTGCTAGAGCAACAGCCTCCTACGAGCAGTACTTC. The chain carries TRBV20-1 and TRBJ2-7; D is unclear. There are 13 residues in the CDR3. CDR1 and CDR2 from the germline V gene are DFQATT and SNEGSKA (reference sequence). V was cut by 1 base and J by 0 bases, with 7 bases left in between.

This clonotype has ten or more counts. The chain combines TRBV6-2 or TRBV6-3 with TRBJ1-6; D is unclear. The germline V and J ends were trimmed by 6 bases and 7 bases, with 22 bases remaining between them. Per the germline V gene, CDR1 is MNHEY and CDR2 is SVGEGT. CDR3 size: 17 residues. The CDR3 sequence: CASRPSGGAGINSPLHF. The CDR3 DNA reads TGTGCCAGCAGACCGTCCGGAGGTGCCGGAATAAATTCACCCCTCCACTTT.

This clonotype was counted many times. The V gene is TRBV4-2, the J gene TRBJ2-2; D unclear. There are 13 residues in the CDR3. Germline V CDR1 and CDR2: LGHNA, YNFKEQ. Trimming took off 3 bases at V and 7 bases at J, with 9 bases between the two ends. In nucleotides, the CDR3 is TGTGCCAGCAGCCAGAGTGGCAGCGGGGAGCTGTTTTTT. Its translation: CASSQSGSGELFF.